This T cell receptor (beta chain) was captured by sequencing in a study of CD8 T cells in Susac syndrome. Sequencing of TCR beta was performed on blood CD8+ T cells and on blood CD4+ T cells. Bulk CD8+ and CD4+ cells came from magnetic negative isolation; CD8+ TEMRA by FACS. RNA in amounts of roughly 0.45 to 1 ug was reverse transcribed with random hexamers. TCRdb ran MiXCR on the immunoSEQ multiplex PCR reads and lists one entry per CDR3 protein. Among about 300,000 distinct CDR3 sequences listed, 92% were seen once. The V gene lost 3 bases and the J gene lost 7 bases, with 6 bases spanning the gap. Germline V gene sequence: CDR1 DFQATT, CDR2 SNEGSKA (reference sequence). The CDR3 extends over 10 amino acids.

The chain uses TRBV20-1 and TRBJ2-5; tentatively, D is TRBD1 or TRBD2 (5 bases each). The sample comprised CD4+ T cells from PBMCs. The receptor comes from a human donor with multiple sclerosis. CDR3 coding DNA: TGCAGTGCTAGTGGGGGGACCCAGTACTTC. Its translation: CSASGGTQYF.